The sequence of this T cell receptor beta chain was determined in a study of T cells in Graves' hyperthyroidism and ophthalmopathy. An absence of ophthalmopathy progression within 18 months meant stable Graves' hyperthyroidism. Among the patients, aged 18 to 65, hyperthyroidism was newly diagnosed and had lasted under 2 months. V shed 8 bases, J shed 3 bases, and the junction held 9 bases outside the gene matches. This CDR3 spans 15 amino acids. Germline V gene data show CDR1 as WSHSY and CDR2 as SAAADI. At least ten counts were recorded for this clonotype. Its specificity is not known. Study outcomes and limitations: The authors' 13 V-J model separated ophthalmopathy from stable hyperthyroidism.

Amplification yielded TCR beta CDR3 regions, with RNA transcripts as the source. Carried out on the TCR CDR3, a first-round RT-PCR used the HTBI primer set. TCRdb reanalysed the multiplex PCR reads using MiXCR and keeps one entry per CDR3 protein. This sample has approximately 610,000 distinct CDR3 sequences, with over 15% found just once. The source of this sequence is a woman between 18 and 30 years old with Graves' hyperthyroidism. V usage is TRBV10-2 and J usage is TRBJ1-1; 10 positions match TRBD1. Sequencing was performed on blood. CDR3 amino acids: CASGGTGDMDTEAFF. The CDR3 region has the DNA TGCGCCAGCGGTGGGACAGGGGATATGGACACTGAAGCTTTCTTT.